This is a list of T cell receptor beta chains from one sample in a study of CD8 T cells in Susac syndrome. One entry per CDR3 protein, called by TCRdb with MiXCR from the immunoSEQ multiplex PCR reads. Of 92,000 or so distinct CDR3 sequences listed, about 96% are singletons. Sequencing was performed on CD8+ T cells from PBMCs. These receptors were collected from a human donor with Susac syndrome. CDR3s include the opening cysteine and the closing phenylalanine or tryptophan. A D gene is named only where the DNA matches it firmly. Not every row has a clone size; where given, it reads once, few, many or a size class.

abundance	v_gene	j_gene	d_gene	CDR3aa	CDR3nt
.	TRBV13	TRBJ1-2	.	CASSLAGNYGYTF	TGTGCCAGCAGCTTAGCGGGGAACTATGGCTACACCTTC
.	TRBV5-1	TRBJ1-1	TRBD1	CASSLEGAYGMRTEAFF	TGCGCCAGCAGCTTGGAGGGGGCATACGGGATGCGCACTGAAGCTTTCTTT
.	TRBV11-2	TRBJ2-1	TRBD1	CASSLVERQGSNEQFF	TGTGCCAGCAGCTTAGTTGAGAGACAGGGGAGCAATGAGCAGTTCTTC
.	TRBV5-1	TRBJ1-5	TRBD1	CASSLMGQGMGNQPQHF	TGCGCCAGCAGCTTGATGGGACAGGGGATGGGCAATCAGCCCCAGCATTTT
once	TRBV29-1	TRBJ1-3	TRBD1	CSVTTGEGNTIYF	TGCAGCGTGACGACAGGGGAAGGAAACACCATATATTTT
once	TRBV20-1	TRBJ2-7	TRBD2	CSAERGGLNEQYF	TGCAGTGCTGAGCGGGGGGGCCTCAACGAGCAGTACTTC
.	TRBV20-1	TRBJ2-1	TRBD1	CSAGTGAHNEQFF	TGCAGTGCCGGGACAGGGGCGCACAATGAGCAGTTCTTC
.	TRBV30	TRBJ2-4	TRBD1	CAWIKGQGWNIQYF	TGTGCCTGGATTAAGGGACAGGGTTGGAACATTCAGTACTTC
once	TRBV10-3	TRBJ2-3	TRBD1	CATGQGTDTQYF	TGTGCCACTGGACAGGGCACAGATACGCAGTATTTT
.	TRBV14	TRBJ1-2	.	CASSQGVTVSRGGYTF	TGTGCCAGCAGCCAAGGGGTTACCGTGTCAAGGGGCGGCTACACCTTC
.	TRBV11-2	TRBJ2-1	.	CASSPGPGALDNEQFF	TGTGCCAGCAGCCCAGGGCCCGGGGCCCTAGACAATGAGCAGTTCTTC
once	TRBV14	TRBJ2-3	TRBD2	CASSSGRALTDTQYF	TGTGCCAGCAGCTCCGGGAGGGCGCTCACAGATACGCAGTATTTT
few	TRBV27	TRBJ1-5	TRBD1	CASSLTGSNQPQHF	TGTGCCAGCAGTTTGACAGGGAGCAATCAGCCCCAGCATTTT
.	TRBV19	TRBJ1-5	.	CASSIGGSPQHF	TGTGCCAGTAGTATAGGAGGGTCGCCCCAGCATTTT
.	TRBV12-3/TRBV12-4	TRBJ2-3	.	CASSLTGSTDTQYF	TGTGCCAGCAGTTTGACGGGTAGCACAGATACGCAGTATTTT
.	TRBV29-1	TRBJ2-4	.	CSVVSGSNIQYF	TGCAGCGTTGTATCCGGTTCAAACATTCAGTACTTC
once	TRBV27	TRBJ1-4	.	CASSRPGLGEKLFF	TGTGCCAGCAGCCGTCCAGGGTTGGGTGAAAAACTGTTTTTT
.	TRBV6-5	TRBJ1-4	TRBD1	CASKRGTGEEKLFF	TGTGCCAGCAAGCGGGGGACAGGGGAGGAAAAACTGTTTTTT
.	TRBV15	TRBJ1-5	.	CATSRGMGAHQPQHF	TGTGCCACCAGCAGAGGGATGGGGGCCCATCAGCCCCAGCATTTT
.	TRBV20-1	TRBJ2-7	TRBD2	CSARDPSGGAGVEQYF	TGCAGTGCTAGAGATCCTAGCGGGGGGGCCGGAGTCGAGCAGTACTTC
.	TRBV20-1	TRBJ1-1	.	CSARDRMNTEAFF	TGCAGTGCTAGAGACAGAATGAACACTGAAGCTTTCTTT
.	TRBV9	TRBJ2-3	TRBD2	CASSDLAGGNTDTQYF	TGTGCCAGCAGCGACCTAGCGGGGGGGAACACAGATACGCAGTATTTT
once	TRBV4-1	TRBJ2-7	.	CASSHQPDKAYEQYF	TGCGCCAGCAGCCACCAACCCGACAAGGCCTACGAGCAGTACTTC
.	TRBV18	TRBJ1-3	.	CASSPQGSSGNTIYF	TGTGCCAGCTCACCACAGGGAAGCTCTGGAAACACCATATATTTT